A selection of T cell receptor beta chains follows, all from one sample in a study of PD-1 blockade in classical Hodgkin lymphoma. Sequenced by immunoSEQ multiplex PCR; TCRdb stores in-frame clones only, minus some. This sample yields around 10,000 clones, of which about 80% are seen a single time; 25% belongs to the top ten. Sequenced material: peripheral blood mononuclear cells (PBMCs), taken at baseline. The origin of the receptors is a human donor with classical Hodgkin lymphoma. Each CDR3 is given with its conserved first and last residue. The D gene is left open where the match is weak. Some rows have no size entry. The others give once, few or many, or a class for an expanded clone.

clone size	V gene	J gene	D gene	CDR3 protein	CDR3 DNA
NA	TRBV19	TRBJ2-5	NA	CASTASTYVGETQYF	TGTGCCAGTACTGCTAGCACATATGTGGGAGAGACCCAGTACTTC
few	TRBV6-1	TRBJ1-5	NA	CASSDLDWTYSNQPQHF	TGTGCCAGCAGTGATCTGGACTGGACTTATAGCAATCAGCCCCAGCATTTT
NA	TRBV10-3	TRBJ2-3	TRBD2	CAIRRTSGASTDTQYF	TGTGCCATCAGGAGGACTAGCGGGGCTAGCACAGATACGCAGTATTTT
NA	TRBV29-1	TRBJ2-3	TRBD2	CSVHLAGADTQYF	TGCAGCGTTCACCTAGCGGGAGCAGATACGCAGTATTTT
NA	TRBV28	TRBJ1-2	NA	CASSSPRVYGYTF	TGTGCCAGCAGTAGCCCCAGGGTCTATGGCTACACCTTC
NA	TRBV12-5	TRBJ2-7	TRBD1	CASGSDRAYEQYF	TGTGCTAGTGGTTCGGACAGGGCATACGAGCAGTACTTC
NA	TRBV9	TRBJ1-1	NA	CASSNRPGTSEAFF	TGTGCCAGCAGCAACCGCCCTGGGACATCTGAAGCTTTCTTT
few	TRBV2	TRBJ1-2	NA	CASSDRPLSLDGYTF	TGTGCCAGCAGTGACAGGCCGCTAAGCCTAGATGGCTACACCTTC
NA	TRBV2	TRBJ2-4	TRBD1	CASSGGQGSLRAKNIQYF	TGTGCCAGCAGTGGGGGACAGGGGTCGTTACGGGCCAAAAACATTCAGTACTTC
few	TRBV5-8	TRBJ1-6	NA	CASSFGAPVESPLHF	TGTGCCAGCAGCTTCGGGGCTCCGGTTGAGTCACCCCTCCACTTT
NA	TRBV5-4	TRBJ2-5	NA	CASSLRVFQETQYF	TGTGCCAGCAGCTTGAGAGTCTTCCAAGAGACCCAGTACTTC
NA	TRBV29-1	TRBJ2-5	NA	CSVVAGGQTQYF	TGCAGCGTTGTAGCAGGCGGACAGACCCAGTACTTC
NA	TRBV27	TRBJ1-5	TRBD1	CASSFETGGGPQHF	TGTGCCAGCAGTTTTGAGACAGGGGGTGGGCCCCAGCATTTT
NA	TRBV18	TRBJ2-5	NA	CASSHLLRGLHQETQYF	TGTGCCAGCTCACACCTCTTACGGGGACTCCACCAAGAGACCCAGTACTTC
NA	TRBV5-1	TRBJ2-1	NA	CASSLDGIRYNEQFF	TGCGCCAGCAGCTTGGACGGGATACGCTACAATGAGCAGTTCTTC
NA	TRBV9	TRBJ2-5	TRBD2	CASSVETSGQETQYF	TGTGCCAGCAGCGTAGAGACTAGCGGCCAAGAGACCCAGTACTTC
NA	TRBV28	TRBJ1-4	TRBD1	CASSLMTGIEKLFF	TGTGCCAGCAGTTTAATGACAGGGATTGAAAAACTGTTTTTT
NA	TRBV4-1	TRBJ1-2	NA	CASSQDLGGASYGYTF	TGCGCCAGCAGCCAAGATCTCGGGGGTGCGAGCTATGGCTACACCTTC
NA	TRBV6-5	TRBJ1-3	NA	CASSTGLASGNTIYF	TGTGCCAGCAGTACAGGTTTGGCCTCCGGAAACACCATATATTTT
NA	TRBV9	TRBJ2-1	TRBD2	CASSVDAPRGGEQFF	TGTGCCAGCAGCGTAGACGCACCCCGCGGGGGTGAGCAGTTCTTC
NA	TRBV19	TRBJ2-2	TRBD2	CASMKRIAGVFGELFF	TGTGCCAGTATGAAGAGAATAGCGGGAGTTTTTGGGGAGCTGTTTTTT
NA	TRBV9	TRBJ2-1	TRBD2	CASSVASGDHNEQFF	TGTGCCAGCAGCGTAGCTAGCGGAGATCACAATGAGCAGTTCTTC
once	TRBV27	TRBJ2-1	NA	CASSSRAGSFGEQFF	TGTGCCAGCAGTTCCCGGGCGGGAAGTTTCGGTGAGCAGTTCTTC
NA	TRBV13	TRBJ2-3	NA	CASIQRSTDTQYF	TGTGCCAGCATCCAGAGAAGCACAGATACGCAGTATTTT
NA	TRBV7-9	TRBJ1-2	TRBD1	CASSMTGDGYTF	TGTGCCAGCAGCATGACAGGGGATGGCTACACCTTC
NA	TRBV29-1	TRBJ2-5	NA	CSVDGGLSETQYF	TGCAGCGTTGACGGGGGATTATCAGAGACCCAGTACTTC
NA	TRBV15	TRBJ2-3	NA	CATSVSGDTDTQYF	TGTGCCACCAGTGTTTCCGGGGACACAGATACGCAGTATTTT
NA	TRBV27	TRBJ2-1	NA	CASSPRGRDYNEQFF	TGTGCCAGCAGTCCCAGGGGGAGGGACTACAATGAGCAGTTCTTC
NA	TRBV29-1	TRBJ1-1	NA	CSGLTRDTEAFF	TGCAGCGGCTTAACCAGGGACACTGAAGCTTTCTTT
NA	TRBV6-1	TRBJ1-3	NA	CASRGSSGNTIYF	TGTGCCAGCCGAGGGAGCTCTGGAAACACCATATATTTT
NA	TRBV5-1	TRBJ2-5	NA	CASSSQPDQETQYF	TGCGCCAGCAGCTCTCAGCCCGACCAAGAGACCCAGTACTTC
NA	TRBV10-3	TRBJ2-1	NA	CAISPHYNEQFF	TGTGCCATCAGTCCTCATTACAATGAGCAGTTCTTC
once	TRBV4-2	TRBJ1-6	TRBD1	CASSQAQGARSYNSPLHF	TGTGCCAGCAGCCAAGCTCAGGGGGCTCGGTCCTATAATTCACCCCTCCACTTT